The clone carrying this TCR beta chain was seen repeatedly, ten times or more. The data belong to a study of early T cells in non-severe SARS-CoV-2 infection. Background on the study: Investigators sequenced bulk RNA drawn from unsorted whole blood, and chains remained unpaired.

This CDR3 has 15 amino acids. The germline gives CDR1 DFQATT, CDR2 SNEGSKA (reference sequence). Trimming shortened V by 0 bases and J by 9 bases, and 15 bases separated the two germline ends. Individual cDNA molecules each received unique molecular identifiers attached to them. TCRdb recomputed calls from the 5' RACE reads with MiXCR, one row per CDR3 protein. This sample has about 48,000 distinct CDR3 sequences, with over 7.5% found just once. This chain links TRBV20-1 with TRBJ1-6; D is unresolved. The receptor was derived from an adult who was a healthcare worker with PCR-confirmed SARS-CoV-2 infection or an uninfected control (not recorded which). The sequenced sample was whole blood. The CDR3 DNA sequence: TGCAGTGCTAGAGAAAACAGCAGGTTTAGTTCACCCCTCCACTTT. This sequence encodes CSARENSRFSSPLHF.